The rows below give T cell receptor beta chains drawn from one sample of a study of blood T cell repertoires in COVID-19. The protocol was immunoSEQ multiplex PCR, while the TCRdb copy is restricted to in-frame clones and leaves out a portion. The repertoire holds around 250,000 clones, with approximately 91% as singletons. Sequencing was performed on PBMCs or T cells enriched from blood (not recorded which). These receptors were collected from a human donor in a cohort exposed to, infected with or recovered from COVID-19 (not recorded which). The donor label of this sample is uncertain. The conserved cysteine and the conserved F or W are not part of the CDR3 here. A row's size may be missing; if present it is once, few, many or a size class.

TRBJ2-3 | NA | TRBV27 | ARSRISGGVDTQY
TRBJ1-4 | NA | TRBV15 | ATSRGQGTNEKLF
TRBJ2-1 | NA | TRBV3-1/TRBV3-2 | ASSHQRDEQF
TRBJ1-2 | NA | TRBV7-9 | ASSKGQGDGYT
TRBJ1-1 | NA | TRBV6-5 | ASSRDRVGTEAF
TRBJ1-5 | few | TRBV4-1 | ASSQGQSSNQPQH
TRBJ2-2 | NA | TRBV7-8 | ASSFQVQRGAAGELF
TRBJ1-2 | NA | TRBV6-6 | ASSYAVVGDGYT
TRBJ2-7 | NA | TRBV5-6 | ASSLDPSGTVYEQY
TRBJ1-5 | NA | TRBV4-1 | ASSPGQGPFNQPQH
TRBJ1-2 | NA | TRBV5-1 | ASSSRTTSGYGYT
TRBJ1-6 | NA | TRBV4-1 | ASSQAGGAGALH
TRBJ2-2 | NA | TRBV7-2 | ASSLGQTHTGELF
TRBJ1-2 | once | TRBV11-2 | ASSLEGDGYT
TRBJ2-7 | once | TRBV4-2 | ASSQTTKGQRGSYEQY
TRBJ1-2 | NA | TRBV19 | ASSSGVGYGYT
TRBJ1-2 | NA | TRBV7-8 | ASSLGTVTAGYT
TRBJ1-1 | NA | TRBV12-3/TRBV12-4 | ASRAGGEAF